This paragraph reports one T cell receptor beta chain. These data are taken from a study of tumor and adjacent non-tumor tissue in lung cancer. Study-wide background: Patients comprised approximately eleven adenocarcinoma, a couple of squamous cell carcinoma and 1 small cell lung cancer.

The junction had 6 bases not matched to a gene; V was cut back by 9 bases and J by 3 bases. Germline V CDR1 and CDR2: KGHDR, SFDVKD. The CDR3 loop spans 13 amino acids. RNA was extracted from bulk tissue without any cell sorting. A modified ARM-PCR protocol with three rounds of nested PCR amplified TCRbeta. One entry per CDR3 protein results from TCRdb running MiXCR on the multiplex PCR reads. This table holds more than 70,000 distinct CDR3 sequences, more than 60% found once. This chain connects TRBV24-1 to TRBJ1-1; 7 bases are shared with TRBD1. This TCR was sampled from a man between 65 and 80 years old with non-small cell lung cancer. Sample: lung tumor tissue. In DNA form, the CDR3 reads TGTGCCACCTCCAGACAGGGATACACTGAAGCTTTCTTT. It yields the protein CATSRQGYTEAFF.